Below are 20 T cell receptor beta chains sequenced from a single sample in a study of blood T cells in healthy people across ages. Combining a sample-barcoded 5' primer with a J-beta primer mix, a second PCR ran for roughly 7 to 11 cycles. One entry per CDR3 protein, called by TCRdb with MiXCR from the 5' RACE reads. The repertoire holds some 1.8 million distinct CDR3 sequences, with approximately 40% as singletons. The sequencing sample was made of blood. The receptor set was obtained from a human donor in good health.

The V and J genes are TRBV5-1 and TRBJ2-1, with a possible D match to TRBD2 (5 bases). The V gene's germline CDR1 is SGHRS and CDR2 YFSETQ. The CDR3 has 14 amino acids. With 4 bases removed from V and 4 bases from J, the gap between germline ends came to 12 bases. CDR3: CASSPAVKYNEQFF. The CDR3 nucleotides read TGCGCCAGCAGCCCAGCGGTAAAATACAATGAGCAGTTCTTC.

The gene calls are TRBV11-2 and TRBJ1-4; a weak D match, TRBD1 (5 bases). The germline V gene has CDR1 SGHAT and CDR2 FQNNGV. The CDR3 is 18 residues long. Trimming took off 4 bases at V and 7 bases at J, with 25 bases between the two ends. CDR3 sequence reads: CASSWGSESVRNAEKLFF. CDR3 in DNA: TGTGCCAGCAGCTGGGGGAGCGAGTCTGTAAGGAATGCTGAAAAACTGTTTTTT. Together with reference TRBV11-2 and TRBJ1-4, the CDR3 gives the full variable domain: EAGVAQSPRYKIIEKRQSVAFWCNPISGHATLYWYQQILGQGPKLLIQFQNNGVVDDSQLPKDRFSAERLKGVDSTLKIQPAKLEDSAVYLCASSWGSESVRNAEKLFFGSGTQLSVL.

The chain recombines TRBV20-1 with TRBJ1-4, with D possibly being TRBD1 (5 bases). V lost 2 bases and J 4 bases, leaving 11 bases between the germline ends. The CDR3 runs 14 residues. Per the germline V gene, CDR1 is DFQATT and CDR2 is SNEGSKA (reference sequence). In DNA form, the CDR3 reads TGCAGTGCTAGAAATACAGGCCATAATGAAAAACTGTTTTTT. Protein: CSARNTGHNEKLFF.

This sequence joins TRBV29-1 and TRBJ2-1; D is possibly TRBD1 (6 bases). The germline V gene encodes CDR1 SQVTM and CDR2 ANQGSEA. Trimming took 7 bases from V and 3 from J, leaving 22 bases between them. The CDR3 spans 16 residues. CDR3 sequence reads: CSAQQGDRGFYNEQFF. DNA for the CDR3: TGCAGCGCCCAACAGGGCGACAGAGGATTCTACAATGAGCAGTTCTTC.

This clonotype was counted many times. The V and J genes are TRBV7-9 and TRBJ2-4, with D uncertain. The DNA end lines up better with TRBJ2-7; the J call may be wrong. Germline assignment: CDR1 SEHNR and CDR2 FQNEAQ (reference sequence). This CDR3 spans 11 amino acids. DNA for the CDR3: TGTGCCAGCAGCTCCTCTCGCGAGCAGTACTTC. Translated, it gives CASSSSREQYF.

This clonotype was found a few times. V gene TRBV24-1 combines with J gene TRBJ2-4; a weak D match, TRBD1 (6 bases). This CDR3 has 15 residues. Trimming pared 4 bases from V and 6 bases from J, leaving 15 bases between. The germline V gene has CDR1 KGHDR and CDR2 SFDVKD. The chain's CDR3 is CATSDRGAYGNIQYF. The CDR3 nucleotides read TGTGCCACCAGTGACAGGGGTGCTTATGGAAACATTCAGTACTTC.

The rearrangement uses TRBV5-1 and TRBJ2-3; tentatively, D is TRBD1 or TRBD2 (5 bases each). Trimming cost V 0 bases and J 0 bases, with 11 bases left between them. CDR3 length: 16 residues. The germline V gene has CDR1 SGHRS and CDR2 YFSETQ. In DNA form, the CDR3 reads TGCGCCAGCAGCTTGGACGGGACCTACAGCACAGATACGCAGTATTTT. Amino acids: CASSLDGTYSTDTQYF.

The chain uses TRBV12-3 or TRBV12-4 and TRBJ2-1; the D gene is possibly TRBD2 (5 bases). The CDR3 totals 14 residues. The germline V and J ends were trimmed by 6 bases and 8 bases, with 17 bases remaining between them. This CDR3 is CASSHPGSSDEQFF. As DNA, the CDR3 is TGTGCCAGCAGCCACCCGGGATCTTCTGATGAGCAGTTCTTC.

The chain recombines TRBV6-6 with TRBJ1-2; D might be TRBD1 (6 bases). Germline V CDR1 and CDR2: MNHNY, SVGAGI (reference sequence). V was shortened by 2 bases and J by 8 bases, with 15 bases between the two germline ends. There are 14 residues in the CDR3. CDR3: CASSYGLGAEGYTF. CDR3 sequence (DNA): TGTGCCAGCAGTTACGGTCTGGGGGCCGAGGGCTACACCTTC.

The gene calls are TRBV20-1 and TRBJ2-5; TRBD1 aligns across 8 bases. The CDR3 sequence is 15 residues long. Unmatched junction bases numbered 7, after V lost 3 bases and J lost 1 base. Germline CDR1 and CDR2: DFQATT and SNEGSKA (reference sequence). The CDR3 DNA is TGCAGTGCTAGGTCTAGGACAGGGCTCCAAGAGACCCAGTACTTC. It encodes CSARSRTGLQETQYF.

The chain joins TRBV20-1 to TRBJ2-1; TRBD2 agrees at 12 bases. The CDR3 is 13 residues long. From germline, CDR1 is DFQATT and CDR2 SNEGSKA (reference sequence). V trimming: 2 bases; J trimming: 10 bases; junction bases outside the gene matches: 3. The CDR3 spells CSARLAGGLEQFF. The CDR3 DNA reads TGCAGTGCTAGACTAGCGGGGGGGCTGGAGCAGTTCTTC.

The sample holds a few counts of this clonotype. The V call is TRBV4-3, the J call TRBJ2-1, with D unresolved. This CDR3 has 12 residues. From germline, CDR1 is LGHNA and CDR2 YSLEER. V was clipped by 1 base and J by 8 bases, with 6 bases between them. The CDR3 loop reads CASSQVPHEQFF. In nucleotides, the CDR3 is TGCGCCAGCAGCCAAGTTCCCCATGAGCAGTTCTTC.

This clonotype has only a few counts. This rearrangement joins TRBV2 to TRBJ2-5; possible D gene TRBD2, 5 bases. The DNA end is a closer match to TRBJ2-7, so the J assignment may be wrong. The germline V gene encodes CDR1 SNHLY and CDR2 FYNNEI. The CDR3 runs to 13 residues. CDR3 amino acids: CASRIPGGSEQYF. CDR3 nucleotide sequence: TGTGCCAGCCGGATCCCAGGAGGCAGCGAGCAGTACTTC.

The J gene is TRBJ2-4, the V gene TRBV7-9; D might be TRBD1 or TRBD2, each matching 5 bases. Germline CDR1 SEHNR, CDR2 FQNEAQ (reference sequence). V dropped 2 bases and J dropped 7 bases, with 21 bases sitting between them. This CDR3 contains 17 residues. The CDR3 reads CASSLTQSGWDGNIQYF. CDR3 in DNA: TGTGCCAGCAGCTTAACCCAAAGCGGCTGGGACGGGAACATTCAGTACTTC.

V gene TRBV11-3 combines with J gene TRBJ2-3; 8 bases match TRBD2. J was trimmed by 7 bases and V by 0 bases; bases with no gene match: 15. Per germline, CDR1 SGHNT and CDR2 YENEEA. The CDR3 totals 18 residues. The CDR3 reads CASSLDATSARRTNTQYF. The CDR3 DNA is TGTGCCAGCAGCTTAGACGCGACTAGCGCCCGGAGAACGAATACGCAGTATTTT.

The V and J genes are TRBV11-2 and TRBJ1-1; 9 bases are a match to TRBD1. The CDR3 is made up of 15 amino acids. Germline trimming cut 3 bases from V and 5 bases from J; bases unmatched to any gene: 7. The germline CDR1 and CDR2 sequences are SGHAT and FQNNGV. CDR3 residues: CASSFNDRGMTEAFF. The CDR3 DNA follows: TGTGCCAGCAGCTTTAATGACAGGGGGATGACTGAAGCTTTCTTT.

This clonotype came up a few times. The chain uses TRBV5-1 and TRBJ2-5; a possible D gene is TRBD2 (6 bases). The CDR3 has 16 residues. Germline CDR1 SGHRS, CDR2 YFSETQ. Trimming pared 0 bases from V and 5 bases from J, leaving 17 bases between. The DNA for the CDR3 is TGCGCCAGCAGCTTGGTTGGCACCACCGGAGGGGAGACCCAGTACTTC. Its translation: CASSLVGTTGGETQYF.

This sequence joins TRBV7-2 and TRBJ2-6; possible D gene TRBD1, 6 bases. Germline lookup yields CDR1 SGHTA and CDR2 FQGNSA. The CDR3 runs 17 residues. V was cut by 1 base and J by 4 bases, with 14 bases left in between. The CDR3 DNA is TGTGCCAGCAGCTTAGGTCGGTGGGGGACAGGGGCCAACGTCCTGACTTTC. Its translation is CASSLGRWGTGANVLTF. Together with reference TRBV7-2 and TRBJ2-6, the CDR3 gives the full variable domain: GAGVSQSPSNKVTEKGKDVELRCDPISGHTALYWYRQSLGQGLEFLIYFQGNSAPDKSGLPSDRFSAERTGGSVSTLTIQRTQQEDSAVYLCASSLGRWGTGANVLTFGAGSRLTVL.

The chain links TRBV3-1 to TRBJ2-4, with D uncertain. The V end lost 0 bases, the J end lost 13 bases, and 19 bases lay between the germline ends. There are 15 residues in the CDR3. The germline V gene encodes CDR1 LGHDT and CDR2 YNNKEL (reference sequence). CDR3 nucleotides: TGTGCCAGCAGCCAAGATACCACACCCCGCAATGAGCAGTACTTC. Translated: CASSQDTTPRNEQYF.

V usage is TRBV11-2 and J usage is TRBJ2-5; the D is unclear. Trimming took off 1 base at V and 11 bases at J, with 11 bases between the two ends. Germline loops: CDR1 SGHAT, CDR2 FQNNGV. The CDR3 totals 12 residues. In nucleotides, the CDR3 is TGTGCCAGCAGCTTAGCCCGTGTTCAGCAGTACTTC. Protein: CASSLARVQQYF.